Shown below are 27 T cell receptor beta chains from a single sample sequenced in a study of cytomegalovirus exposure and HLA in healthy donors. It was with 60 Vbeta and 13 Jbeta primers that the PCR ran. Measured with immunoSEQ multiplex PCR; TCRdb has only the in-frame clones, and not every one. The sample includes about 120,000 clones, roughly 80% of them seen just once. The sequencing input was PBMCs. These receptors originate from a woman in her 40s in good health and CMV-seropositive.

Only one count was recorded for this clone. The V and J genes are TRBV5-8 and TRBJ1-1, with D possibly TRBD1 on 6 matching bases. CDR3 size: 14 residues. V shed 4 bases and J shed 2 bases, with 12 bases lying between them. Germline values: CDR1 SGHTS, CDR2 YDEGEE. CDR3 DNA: TGTGCCAGCAGCCGGGGGGCGTTAAACACTGAAGCTTTCTTT. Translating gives CASSRGALNTEAFF.

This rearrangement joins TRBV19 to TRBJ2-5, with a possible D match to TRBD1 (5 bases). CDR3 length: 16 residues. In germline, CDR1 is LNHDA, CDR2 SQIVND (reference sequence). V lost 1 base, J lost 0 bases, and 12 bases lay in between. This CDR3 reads CASSIASGLYQETQYF. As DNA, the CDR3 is TGTGCCAGTAGTATAGCGTCAGGGCTGTACCAAGAGACCCAGTACTTC.

CDR3 bases: TGCGCCAGCAGCGTGTGGACTAGCGGGACGCAGACCTACGAGCAGTACTTC. It specifies CASSVWTSGTQTYEQYF. This rearrangement joins TRBV5-1 to TRBJ2-7, with 12 bases identical to TRBD2. The CDR3 covers 17 residues. V gave up 4 bases and J gave up 2 bases; unmatched junction bases: 10. Germline V lookup: CDR1 SGHRS, CDR2 YFSETQ. Full variable domain (remainder filled in from reference TRBV5-1 and TRBJ2-7): KAGVTQTPRYLIKTRGQQVTLSCSPISGHRSVSWYQQTPGQGLQFLFEYFSETQRNKGNFPGRFSGRQFSNSRSEMNVSTLELGDSALYLCASSVWTSGTQTYEQYFGPGTRLTVT.

The CDR3: CASMKEASADEQFF. In DNA, the CDR3 is TGTGCCAGCATGAAGGAGGCTAGCGCCGATGAGCAGTTCTTC. This chain uses TRBV2 with TRBJ2-1; D perhaps matches TRBD2 (6 bases). Looked up from germline, CDR1 is SNHLY and CDR2 is FYNNEI. V was pared by 7 bases and J by 8 bases, with 18 bases between. This CDR3 is built from 14 residues.

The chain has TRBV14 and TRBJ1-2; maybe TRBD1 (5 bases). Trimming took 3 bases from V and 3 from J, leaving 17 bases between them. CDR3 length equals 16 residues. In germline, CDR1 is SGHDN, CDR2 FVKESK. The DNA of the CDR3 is TGTGCCAGCAGCCATCCTACGGCCTCGGGGGACTATGGCTACACCTTC. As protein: CASSHPTASGDYGYTF.

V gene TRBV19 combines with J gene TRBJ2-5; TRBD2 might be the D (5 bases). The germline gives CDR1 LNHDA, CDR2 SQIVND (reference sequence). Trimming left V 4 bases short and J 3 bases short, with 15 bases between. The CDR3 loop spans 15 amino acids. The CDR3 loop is CASSSIGGLKETQYF. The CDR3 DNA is TGTGCCAGTAGTAGTATAGGCGGGCTGAAAGAGACCCAGTACTTC.

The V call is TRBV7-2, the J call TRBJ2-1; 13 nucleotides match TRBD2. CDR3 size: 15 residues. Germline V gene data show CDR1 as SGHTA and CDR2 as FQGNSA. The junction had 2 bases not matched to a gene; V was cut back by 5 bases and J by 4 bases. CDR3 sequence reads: CASSRGLAGYNEQFF. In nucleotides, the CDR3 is TGTGCCAGCAGCCGGGGACTAGCGGGATACAATGAGCAGTTCTTC.

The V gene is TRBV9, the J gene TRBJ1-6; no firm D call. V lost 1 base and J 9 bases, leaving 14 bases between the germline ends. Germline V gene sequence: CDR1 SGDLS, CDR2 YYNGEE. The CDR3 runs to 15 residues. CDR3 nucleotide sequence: TGTGCCAGCAGCGTAACGCCCAACACGGGTTCACCCCTCCACTTT. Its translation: CASSVTPNTGSPLHF.

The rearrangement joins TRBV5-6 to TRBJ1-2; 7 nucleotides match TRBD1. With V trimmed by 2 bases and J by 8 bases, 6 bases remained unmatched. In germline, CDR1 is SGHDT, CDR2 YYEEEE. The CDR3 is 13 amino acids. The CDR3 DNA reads TGTGCCAGCAGCTTCGGACAGGTCACGGGCTACACCTTC. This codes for CASSFGQVTGYTF.

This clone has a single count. Here the CDR3 reads CASSFGGQGVGEQYF. DNA for the CDR3: TGTGCCAGCAGTTTTGGGGGACAGGGAGTCGGCGAGCAGTACTTC. The V and J genes are TRBV28 and TRBJ2-7; 9 positions agree with TRBD1. This CDR3 region has 15 residues. The germline gives CDR1 MDHEN, CDR2 SYDVKM. Trimming removed 3 bases from V and 6 bases from J; junction bases left unmatched: 9.

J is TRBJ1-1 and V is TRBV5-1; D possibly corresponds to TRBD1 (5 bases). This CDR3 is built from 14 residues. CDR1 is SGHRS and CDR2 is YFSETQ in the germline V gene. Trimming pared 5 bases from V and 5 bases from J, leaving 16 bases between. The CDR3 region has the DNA TGCGCCAGCAGGCCCGATGGGGGGTGGACTGAAGCTTTCTTT. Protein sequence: CASRPDGGWTEAFF.

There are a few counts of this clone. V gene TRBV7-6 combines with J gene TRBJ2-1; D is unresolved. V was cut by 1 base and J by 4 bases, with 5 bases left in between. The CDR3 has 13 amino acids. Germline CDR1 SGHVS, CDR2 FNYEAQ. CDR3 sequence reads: CASSLDSYNEQFF. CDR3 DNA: TGTGCCAGCAGCTTAGACAGTTACAATGAGCAGTTCTTC.

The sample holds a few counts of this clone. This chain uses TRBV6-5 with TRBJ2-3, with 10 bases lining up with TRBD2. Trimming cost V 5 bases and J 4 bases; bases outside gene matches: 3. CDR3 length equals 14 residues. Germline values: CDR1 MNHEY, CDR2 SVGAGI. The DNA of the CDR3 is TGTGCCAGCAGTGTGACTAGCGGGCCAGATACGCAGTATTTT. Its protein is CASSVTSGPDTQYF.

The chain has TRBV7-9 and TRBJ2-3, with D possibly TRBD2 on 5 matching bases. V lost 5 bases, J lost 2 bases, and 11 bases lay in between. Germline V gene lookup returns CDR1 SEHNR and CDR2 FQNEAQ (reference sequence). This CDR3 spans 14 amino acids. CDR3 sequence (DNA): TGTGCCAGCAGCGCCTCCGGGATCACAGATACGCAGTATTTT. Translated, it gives CASSASGITDTQYF.

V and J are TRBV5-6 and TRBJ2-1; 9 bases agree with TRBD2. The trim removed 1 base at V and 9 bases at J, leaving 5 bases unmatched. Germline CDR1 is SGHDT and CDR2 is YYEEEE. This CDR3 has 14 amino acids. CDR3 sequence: CASSLSGGRVEQFF. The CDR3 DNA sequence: TGTGCCAGCAGCTTGTCAGGCGGGAGGGTTGAGCAGTTCTTC.

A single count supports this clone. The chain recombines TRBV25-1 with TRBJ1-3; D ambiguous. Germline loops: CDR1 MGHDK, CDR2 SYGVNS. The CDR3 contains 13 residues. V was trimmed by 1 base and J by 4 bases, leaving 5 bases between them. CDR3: CASSELSGNTIYF. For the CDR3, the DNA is TGTGCCAGCAGTGAATTATCCGGAAACACCATATATTTT.

Written as DNA, the CDR3 is TGTGCCAGTAGTATAGATCCCTCGTCCTTTGAGCCCCAGCATTTT. Residues: CASSIDPSSFEPQHF. The chain carries TRBV19 and TRBJ1-5; D remains unclear. The CDR3 totals 15 residues. V gave up 0 bases and J gave up 8 bases, with 14 bases separating them. Germline loops: CDR1 LNHDA, CDR2 SQIVND (reference sequence). The full variable domain, its missing parts supplied by reference TRBV19 and TRBJ1-5, is DGGITQSPKYLFRKEGQNVTLSCEQNLNHDAMYWYRQDPGQGLRLIYYSQIVNDFQKGDIAEGYSVSREKKESFPLTVTSAQKNPTAFYLCASSIDPSSFEPQHFGDGTRLSIL.

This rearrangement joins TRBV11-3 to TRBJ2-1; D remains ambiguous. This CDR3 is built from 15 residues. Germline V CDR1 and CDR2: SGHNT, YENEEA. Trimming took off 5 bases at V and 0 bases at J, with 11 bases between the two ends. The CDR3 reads CASSPRRGSYNEQFF. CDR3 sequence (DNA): TGTGCCAGCAGCCCGCGCCGAGGCTCCTACAATGAGCAGTTCTTC.

CDR3 coding DNA: TGTGCCAGCAGTTACTCGACTACAGGGGGGATTGTAACTGAAGCTTTCTTT. It encodes CASSYSTTGGIVTEAFF. This chain joins TRBV6-7 and TRBJ1-1; 8 bases agree with TRBD1. TRBV6-7 is recorded as an ORF, its role being uncertain. This CDR3 spans 17 amino acids. The V and J ends lost 0 bases and 5 bases, in that order; junction bases with no gene match: 11.

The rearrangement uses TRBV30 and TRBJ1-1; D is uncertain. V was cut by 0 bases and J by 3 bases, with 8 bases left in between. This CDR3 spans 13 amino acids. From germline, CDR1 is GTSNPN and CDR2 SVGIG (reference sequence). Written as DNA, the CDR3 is TGTGCCTGGAGTGTACTTGCCGACACTGAAGCTTTCTTT. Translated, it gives CAWSVLADTEAFF. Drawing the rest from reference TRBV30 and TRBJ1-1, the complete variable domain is SQTIHQWPATLVQPVGSPLSLECTVEGTSNPNLYWYRQAAGRGLQLLFYSVGIGQISSEVPQNLSASRPQDRQFILSSKKLLLSDSGFYLCAWSVLADTEAFFGQGTRLTVV.

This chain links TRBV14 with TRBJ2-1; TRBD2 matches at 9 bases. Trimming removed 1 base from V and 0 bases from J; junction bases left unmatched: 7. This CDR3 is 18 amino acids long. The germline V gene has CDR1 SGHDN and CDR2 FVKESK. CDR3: CASSQVSGRSSSYNEQFF. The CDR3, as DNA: TGTGCCAGCAGCCAAGTCAGCGGGAGGTCAAGCTCCTACAATGAGCAGTTCTTC.

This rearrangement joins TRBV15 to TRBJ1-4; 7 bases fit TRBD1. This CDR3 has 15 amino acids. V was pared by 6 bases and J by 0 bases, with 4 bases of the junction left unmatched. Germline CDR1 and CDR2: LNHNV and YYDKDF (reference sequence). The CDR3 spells CATRFTGATNEKLFF. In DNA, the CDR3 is TGTGCCACCAGGTTTACAGGGGCAACTAATGAAAAACTGTTTTTT.

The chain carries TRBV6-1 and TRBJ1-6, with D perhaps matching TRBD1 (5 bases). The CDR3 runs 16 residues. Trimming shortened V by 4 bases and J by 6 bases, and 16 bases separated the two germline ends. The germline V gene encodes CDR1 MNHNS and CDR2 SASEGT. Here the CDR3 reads CASSVGASKVNSPLHF. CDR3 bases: TGTGCCAGCAGTGTAGGGGCCAGCAAAGTTAATTCACCCCTCCACTTT.

CDR3 loop: CASTKETGSEQYF. In DNA form, the CDR3 reads TGTGCCAGCACCAAGGAGACAGGGTCCGAGCAGTACTTC. J is TRBJ2-7 and V is TRBV6-5, with 7 positions matching TRBD1. With 7 bases clipped from V and 6 bases from J, the junction kept 9 bases outside the gene matches. The CDR3 spans 13 residues. Germline V lookup: CDR1 MNHEY, CDR2 SVGAGI.

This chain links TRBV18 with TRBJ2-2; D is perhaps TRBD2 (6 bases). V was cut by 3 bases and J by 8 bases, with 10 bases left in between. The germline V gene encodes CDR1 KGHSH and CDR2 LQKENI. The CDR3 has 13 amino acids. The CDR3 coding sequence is TGTGCCAGCTCACCCCCCGGGAGTGGGGAGCTGTTTTTT. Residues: CASSPPGSGELFF.

In nucleotides, the CDR3 is TGTGCCAGCAGTTCCGTCACACAGGGCTACGAGCAGTACTTC. Translating gives CASSSVTQGYEQYF. The rearrangement joins TRBV28 to TRBJ2-7; tentative D call: TRBD1 (6 bases). The CDR3 contains 14 residues. V shed 4 bases and J shed 3 bases, with 13 bases lying between them. Germline values: CDR1 MDHEN, CDR2 SYDVKM.

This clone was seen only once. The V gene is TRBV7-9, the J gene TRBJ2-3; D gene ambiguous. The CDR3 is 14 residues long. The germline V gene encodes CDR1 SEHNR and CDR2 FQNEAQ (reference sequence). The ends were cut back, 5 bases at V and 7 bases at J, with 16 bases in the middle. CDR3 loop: CASSPLISPNTQYF. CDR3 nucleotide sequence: TGTGCCAGCAGCCCCCTAATAAGCCCTAATACGCAGTATTTT.